Following are 12 T cell receptor beta chains from one sample sequenced in a study of T cell changes during pregnancy in multiple sclerosis. Using immunoSEQ multiplex PCR, the repertoire was profiled, and TCRdb retains in-frame clones only, with some absent. This sample carries nearly 110,000 clones, about nine tenths of them seen once, and the ten largest clones take 0.78%. This specimen was peripheral blood, taken in the third trimester of pregnancy. Receptor source: a female donor in good health, enrolled as a control in a pregnancy study.

The J gene is TRBJ2-7, the V gene TRBV29-1; perhaps TRBD1 as D (6 bases). CDR1 and CDR2 (germline): SQVTM, ANQGSEA. Trimming took off 4 bases at V and 0 bases at J, with 10 bases between the two ends. This CDR3 has 13 residues. CDR3 in DNA: TGCAGCGTTGCAGCAGGGGTCTCCTACGAGCAGTACTTC. This codes for CSVAAGVSYEQYF.

The rearrangement joins TRBV19 to TRBJ2-7; D perhaps matches TRBD1 (7 bases). CDR1 LNHDA and CDR2 SQIVND come from the germline V gene (reference sequence). V lost 7 bases and J 2 bases, leaving 18 bases between the germline ends. The CDR3 has 15 residues. CDR3 protein: CASNLGGQGAYEQYF. The CDR3 nucleotides read TGTGCCAGTAATTTAGGGGGGCAGGGGGCCTACGAGCAGTACTTC.

The gene calls are TRBV30 and TRBJ1-1; D is perhaps TRBD1 (5 bases). Trimming cost V 3 bases and J 4 bases, with 9 bases left between them. The CDR3 consists of 12 residues. Germline V gives CDR1 GTSNPN, CDR2 SVGIG (reference sequence). The CDR3 sequence is CAWSSGITEAFF. Here the CDR3 DNA reads TGTGCCTGGAGCTCAGGGATCACTGAAGCTTTCTTT.

The rearrangement joins TRBV11-2 to TRBJ2-7; perhaps TRBD2 as D (7 bases). Germline-derived CDR1 and CDR2 are SGHAT and FQNNGV. This CDR3 spans 13 amino acids. The V gene lost 5 bases and the J gene lost 6 bases, with 14 bases spanning the gap. The CDR3 nucleotides are TGTGCCAGCAGCCAAGGGGGGGTGGGCGAGCAGTACTTC. Its translation: CASSQGGVGEQYF.

The chain employs TRBV27 and TRBJ1-1; weak D call: TRBD1 (5 bases). This CDR3 spans 15 amino acids. Deletions cut 4 bases from V and 1 base from J, with 13 bases between. CDR1 and CDR2 from the germline V gene are MNHEY and SMNVEV (reference sequence). In DNA, the CDR3 is TGTGCCAGCAGTTCCCAGGGTTATGAGAACACTGAAGCTTTCTTT. Its translation: CASSSQGYENTEAFF.

This sequence joins TRBV4-1 and TRBJ2-5; TRBD2 agrees at 7 bases. The CDR3 is made up of 15 amino acids. CDR1 and CDR2 from the germline V gene are MGHRA and YSYEKL. Trimming cost V 4 bases and J 4 bases; bases outside gene matches: 9. In nucleotides, the CDR3 is TGCGCCAGCAGCCTCCTCCGGTTAGCGGGAGAGACCCAGTACTTC. This gives the protein CASSLLRLAGETQYF.

CDR3 nucleotides: TGTGCCAGTAGGAGTAGCACTGAAGCTTTCTTT. Translated, it gives CASRSSTEAFF. The V gene is TRBV19, the J gene TRBJ1-1; D is unclear. Trimming left V 6 bases short and J 4 bases short, with 6 bases between. Germline values: CDR1 LNHDA, CDR2 SQIVND (reference sequence). CDR3 length equals 11 residues.

The genes are TRBV2 and TRBJ2-4; weak D call: TRBD1 (5 bases). This CDR3 is 16 amino acids long. The ends were cut back, 5 bases at V and 0 bases at J, with 14 bases in the middle. Per the germline V gene, CDR1 is SNHLY and CDR2 is FYNNEI. The CDR3 region is CASSKTVALAKNIQYF. CDR3 coding DNA: TGTGCCAGCAGTAAGACAGTCGCATTAGCCAAAAACATTCAGTACTTC.

This chain uses TRBV4-3 with TRBJ2-2; tentatively, D is TRBD2 (6 bases). Germline V lookup: CDR1 LGHNA, CDR2 YSLEER. The V gene lost 4 bases and the J gene lost 4 bases, with 13 bases spanning the gap. The CDR3 is 15 residues long. CDR3 in amino acids: CASSPGLPITGELFF. CDR3 coding DNA: TGCGCCAGCAGCCCCGGACTACCTATCACCGGGGAGCTGTTTTTT.

V and J are TRBV7-9 and TRBJ1-5; no firm D call. The CDR3 sequence is 14 residues long. V lost 7 bases and J 7 bases, leaving 17 bases between the germline ends. Germline CDR1 and CDR2: SEHNR and FQNEAQ (reference sequence). In nucleotides, the CDR3 is TGTGCCAGCACGCGGGTCTCCGGGAACCAGCCCCAGCATTTT. Translating gives CASTRVSGNQPQHF.

This clone was found a few times. CDR3 coding DNA: TGCAGCGTTGAGAGTCGACAGACGATCACTGAAGCTTTCTTT. This translates into CSVESRQTITEAFF. The V call is TRBV29-1, the J call TRBJ1-1, with a possible D match to TRBD1 (5 bases). The CDR3 is made up of 14 amino acids. Trimming shortened V by 3 bases and J by 4 bases, and 15 bases separated the two germline ends. Germline CDR1 is SQVTM and CDR2 is ANQGSEA.

The genes are TRBV7-9 and TRBJ1-2, with D possibly being TRBD1 (6 bases). The germline gives CDR1 SEHNR, CDR2 FQNEAQ (reference sequence). The CDR3 consists of 18 residues. Between the trimmed V and J ends, which lost 5 bases and 0 bases, there was a span of 22 bases. CDR3 DNA sequence: TGTGCCAGCAGCCCGCGCCGGGGGGGCCCCTTAGCTAACTATGGCTACACCTTC. This encodes CASSPRRGGPLANYGYTF.